Sequencing of this T cell receptor beta chain was carried out in a study of blood T cell repertoires in COVID-19. Recruits, aged roughly 18 to 90 years, lived in 24 US areas. Original handling: Estimates of nucleated cell counts were drawn from the amplification of reference gene primers. The protocol was immunoSEQ multiplex PCR, while the TCRdb copy is restricted to in-frame clones and leaves out a portion. D and trimming were read from the DNA, whereas the V and J calls and clone size are those reported in that table. Altogether approximately 300,000 clones are present, 85% to 90% being singletons, with the ten largest covering less than 11%. Sequenced sample: PBMCs or T cells enriched from blood (not recorded which). The clonotype was recovered from a woman younger than 35 who had recovered from COVID-19.

The CDR3 sequence: CASSLVSRNTEAFF. CDR3 bases: TGTGCCAGCAGCTTAGTTTCGAGGAACACTGAAGCTTTCTTT. The rearrangement links TRBV7-9 to TRBJ1-1; D gene unclear. V was pared by 1 base and J by 1 base, with 7 bases between. This CDR3 has 14 amino acids. Germline V gene data show CDR1 as SEHNR and CDR2 as FQNEAQ (reference sequence).